Each of the 9 T cell receptor beta chains below was sequenced from the same sample in a study of identical twins. Via MiXCR, TCRdb re-called the 5' RACE reads, giving one row per CDR3 protein. The table lists about 1.7 million distinct CDR3 sequences, around 29% of them singletons. The sample was cord blood. Receptor source: a newborn girl in good health.

This clonotype was recorded a few times. The J gene is TRBJ1-2, the V gene TRBV20-1, with TRBD1 identical over 8 bases. Germline CDR1 is DFQATT and CDR2 is SNEGSKA (reference sequence). With 5 bases clipped from V and 1 base from J, the junction kept 6 bases outside the gene matches. This CDR3 contains 14 residues. CDR3 loop: CSAPRTGINYGYTF. The CDR3 nucleotides are TGCAGTGCTCCGAGGACAGGGATTAACTATGGCTACACCTTC.

This clonotype has more than one count but fewer than ten. The rearrangement links TRBV27 to TRBJ1-2, with 8 bases aligning to TRBD1. Germline assignment: CDR1 MNHEY and CDR2 SMNVEV (reference sequence). V shed 5 bases and J 8 bases; nucleotides not matched to a gene: 13. The CDR3 runs 15 residues. CDR3 sequence: CASSTRTGKRGGYTF. As DNA, the CDR3 is TGTGCCAGCAGTACCCGGACAGGGAAGCGGGGGGGCTACACCTTC.

On this clonotype: A read error may explain this, as a much larger clone is one base away. The V call is TRBV29-1, the J call TRBJ2-1; 8 positions match TRBD2. Germline V CDR1 and CDR2: SQVTM, ANQGSEA. The CDR3 is 13 amino acids. Trimming took 6 bases from V and 13 from J; bases not matched to a gene: 14. CDR3 DNA: TGCAGCGTAGGTCGGGAGGGGATAGAGACCCAGTTCTTC. Protein sequence: CSVGREGIETQFF.

This clonotype was picked up a small number of times. The chain recombines TRBV11-2 with TRBJ2-1; 11 nucleotides align to TRBD2. The CDR3 loop spans 20 amino acids. The junction had 15 bases not matched to a gene; V was cut back by 5 bases and J by 0 bases. CDR1 and CDR2 from the germline V gene are SGHAT and FQNNGV. CDR3 in DNA: TGTGCCAGCAGCCAAGCCGGGCTAGCGGGGGGCCCTATCTCCTACAATGAGCAGTTCTTC. It yields the protein CASSQAGLAGGPISYNEQFF.

In its sample, this clonotype was seen a few times. The chain couples TRBV2 to TRBJ2-3, with TRBD2 identical over 8 bases. Germline values: CDR1 SNHLY, CDR2 FYNNEI. CDR3 length: 15 residues. Trimming removed 8 bases from V and 0 bases from J; junction bases left unmatched: 7. CDR3 DNA sequence: TGTGCCAGCTTACGACTAGCGCCTAGCACAGATACGCAGTATTTT. Translated, it gives CASLRLAPSTDTQYF.

This clonotype was detected a few times. DNA of the CDR3: TGTGCCAGCAGCCCTCTCCGCCGGGAGCTGTTTTTT. It yields the protein CASSPLRRELFF. The chain couples TRBV12-3 or TRBV12-4 to TRBJ2-2, with D unresolved. The CDR3 is made up of 12 amino acids. The ends were cut back, 6 bases at V and 9 bases at J, with 11 bases in the middle.

This clonotype has more than one count but fewer than ten. V gene TRBV5-6 combines with J gene TRBJ2-5; a weak D match, TRBD2 (5 bases). The V end was cut by 0 bases, the J end by 6 bases, with 12 bases between. The CDR3 has 14 residues. The V gene's germline CDR1 is SGHDT and CDR2 YYEEEE. Here the CDR3 DNA reads TGTGCCAGCAGCTTGGGACGGGGTAGGAAGACCCAGTACTTC. Protein product: CASSLGRGRKTQYF.

The rearrangement joins TRBV28 to TRBJ2-7; 7 bases line up with TRBD1. The germline CDR1 and CDR2 sequences are MDHEN and SYDVKM. The trim removed 6 bases at V and 0 bases at J, leaving 5 bases unmatched. The CDR3 spans 14 residues. The CDR3 reads CASRFDRASYEQYF. CDR3 sequence (DNA): TGTGCCAGCAGATTCGACAGGGCCTCCTACGAGCAGTACTTC.

This clonotype was counted once. A much larger clone lies a single base off, so this may be a read error. The chain recombines TRBV12-3 or TRBV12-4 with TRBJ2-1, with 12 bases aligning to TRBD2. The tail of the sequence fits TRBJ2-7 better, so the J call may be wrong. The CDR3 loop spans 17 amino acids. CDR3 sequence reads: CASSPLRTSGTYNEQYF. In DNA form, the CDR3 reads TGTGCCAGCAGTCCCCTAAGGACTAGCGGGACCTACAATGAGCAGTACTTC.